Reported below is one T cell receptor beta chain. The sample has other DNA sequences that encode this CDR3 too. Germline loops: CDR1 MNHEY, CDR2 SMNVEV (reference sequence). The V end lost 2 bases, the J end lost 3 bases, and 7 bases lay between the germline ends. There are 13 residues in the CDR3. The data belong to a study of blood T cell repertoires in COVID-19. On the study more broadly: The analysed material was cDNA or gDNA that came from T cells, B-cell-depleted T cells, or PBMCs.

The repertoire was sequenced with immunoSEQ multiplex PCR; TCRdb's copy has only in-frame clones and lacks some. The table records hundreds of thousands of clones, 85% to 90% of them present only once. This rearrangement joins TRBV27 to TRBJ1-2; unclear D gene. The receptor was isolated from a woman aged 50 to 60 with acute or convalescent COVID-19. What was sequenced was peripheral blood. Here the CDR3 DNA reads TGTGCCAGCAGTTTAGGGAGGGACTATGGCTACACCTTC. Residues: CASSLGRDYGYTF.